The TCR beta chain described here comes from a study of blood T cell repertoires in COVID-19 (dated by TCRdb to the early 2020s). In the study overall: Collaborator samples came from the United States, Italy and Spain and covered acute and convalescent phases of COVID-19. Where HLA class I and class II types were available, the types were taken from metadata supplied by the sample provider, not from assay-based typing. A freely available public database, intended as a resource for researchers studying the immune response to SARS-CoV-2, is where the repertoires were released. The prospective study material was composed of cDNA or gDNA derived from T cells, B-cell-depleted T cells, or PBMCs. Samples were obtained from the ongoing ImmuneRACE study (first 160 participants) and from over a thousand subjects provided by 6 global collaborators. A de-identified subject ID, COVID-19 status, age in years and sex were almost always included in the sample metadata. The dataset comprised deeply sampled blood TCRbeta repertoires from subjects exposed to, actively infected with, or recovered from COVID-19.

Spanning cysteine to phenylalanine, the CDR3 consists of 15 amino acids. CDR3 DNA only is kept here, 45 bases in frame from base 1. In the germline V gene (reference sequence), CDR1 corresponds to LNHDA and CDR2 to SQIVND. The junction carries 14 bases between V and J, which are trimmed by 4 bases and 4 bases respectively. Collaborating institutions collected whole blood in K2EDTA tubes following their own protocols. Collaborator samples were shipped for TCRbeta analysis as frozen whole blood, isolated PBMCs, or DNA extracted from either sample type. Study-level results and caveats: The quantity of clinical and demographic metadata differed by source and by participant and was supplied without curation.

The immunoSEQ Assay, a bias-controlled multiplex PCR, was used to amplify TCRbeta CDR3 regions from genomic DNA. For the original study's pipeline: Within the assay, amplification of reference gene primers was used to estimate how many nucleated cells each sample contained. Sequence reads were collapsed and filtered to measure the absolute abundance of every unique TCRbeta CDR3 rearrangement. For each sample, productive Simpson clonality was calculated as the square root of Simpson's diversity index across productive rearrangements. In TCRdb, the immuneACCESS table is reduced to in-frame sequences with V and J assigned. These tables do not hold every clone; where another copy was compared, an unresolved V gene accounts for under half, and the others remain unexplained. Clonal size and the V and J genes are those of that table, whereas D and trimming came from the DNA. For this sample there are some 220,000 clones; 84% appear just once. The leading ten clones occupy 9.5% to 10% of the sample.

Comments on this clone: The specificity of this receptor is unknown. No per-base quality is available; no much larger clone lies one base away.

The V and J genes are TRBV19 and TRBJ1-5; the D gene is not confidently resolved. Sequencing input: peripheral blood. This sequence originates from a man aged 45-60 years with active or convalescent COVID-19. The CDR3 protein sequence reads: CASSTFSGGNQPQHF. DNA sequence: TGTGCCAGTAGTACCTTTTCAGGAGGTAATCAGCCCCAGCATTTT.